This TCR beta chain was recorded in a study of identical twins. Study-wide points: Memory repertoires showed no such pattern, whereas abundant cord blood beta clonotypes carried fewer insertions.

This clonotype was detected only a few times. The antigen is undetermined. TCRdb re-called the 5' RACE reads with MiXCR, one entry per CDR3 protein. The sample gives hundreds of thousands of distinct CDR3 sequences, approximately 9% of which show up once; 0.8% to 1% is in the top ten. This sample also belongs to another study, concerning yellow fever vaccine responses in identical twins.

The TCR comes from a woman aged 18 to 35 in good health. Sequences were obtained from PBMCs.

CDR3 in amino acids: CASGSLSGANVLTF. DNA of the CDR3: TGTGCCAGCGGGAGCCTCTCTGGGGCCAACGTCCTGACTTTC. V is TRBV27 and J is TRBJ2-6; D might be TRBD2 (5 bases). The CDR3 consists of 14 residues. Deletions cut 8 bases from V and 0 bases from J, with 8 bases between. CDR1 and CDR2 (germline): MNHEY, SMNVEV (reference sequence).